This T cell receptor beta chain is drawn from a study of blood T cell repertoires in COVID-19. Background on the study: Acute and convalescent COVID-19 specimens originated in the United States, Italy and Spain.

Followed over time, Seattle patients had been enrolled while infection was active. Trimming stripped 9 bases from V and 5 bases from J, with 19 bases between. Germline V CDR1 and CDR2: LNHDA, SQIVND (reference sequence). The CDR3 runs 14 residues. Methods used by the authors: The authors estimated nucleated cell counts from reference gene primer amplification. Libraries were prepared by immunoSEQ multiplex PCR; TCRdb keeps only in-frame clonotypes and omits some of them. D and trimming were read from the DNA, whereas the V and J calls and clone size are those reported in that table. The sample includes 10,000 or so clones, 70% to 75% seen only once; the top ten take just over 6%.

The source is a man aged 55 to 70 with COVID-19, enrolled during active disease. This sequence joins TRBV19 and TRBJ2-5; the D gene is possibly TRBD2 (5 bases). Sequenced input: peripheral blood. The CDR3 protein is CARGTVGSLETQYF. CDR3 DNA sequence: TGTGCCAGGGGCACAGTGGGGAGCCTGGAGACCCAGTACTTC.